One and the same sample provided the 12 T cell receptor beta chains below, sequenced in a study of shared clonotypes between healthy human individuals. Clones were sequenced by immunoSEQ multiplex PCR, and TCRdb holds only the in-frame ones, with some missing. The table includes about 530,000 clones, almost 97% detected once. The specimen was naive CD4+ T cells sorted from blood. Subset given: CD45RA+ positively selected. The receptors shown here come from a woman in her 30s in good health.

The chain is built from TRBV2 and TRBJ2-7; D remains unclear. Looked up from germline, CDR1 is SNHLY and CDR2 is FYNNEI. V was cut by 4 bases and J by 4 bases, with 17 bases left in between. This CDR3 contains 15 residues. The CDR3 region is CASSGGSARHYEQYF. Written as DNA, the CDR3 is TGTGCCAGCAGTGGAGGTTCGGCAAGGCATTACGAGCAGTACTTC.

The rearrangement links TRBV2 to TRBJ2-1, with D possibly matching TRBD2 (6 bases). Trimming cost V 11 bases and J 10 bases, with 9 bases left between them. CDR1 and CDR2 (germline): SNHLY, FYNNEI. The CDR3 covers 9 residues. The CDR3 DNA reads as TGTGCCCGCCGGGGGGAGCAGTTCTTC. This gives the protein CARRGEQFF.

This chain joins TRBV27 and TRBJ1-1; no clear D gene. From germline, CDR1 is MNHEY and CDR2 SMNVEV (reference sequence). Trimming took 4 bases from V and 3 from J, leaving 12 bases between them. This CDR3 comprises 14 residues. The chain's CDR3 is CASSSPTWHTEAFF. The CDR3 coding sequence is TGTGCCAGCAGTTCCCCGACGTGGCACACTGAAGCTTTCTTT.

CDR3 region: CASSRDEDIQYF. CDR3 DNA sequence: TGTGCCAGCAGCAGGGACGAGGACATTCAGTACTTC. The chain uses TRBV2 and TRBJ2-4; either TRBD1 or TRBD2 may supply D (5 bases each). Germline lookup yields CDR1 SNHLY and CDR2 FYNNEI. The V gene lost 6 bases and the J gene lost 8 bases, with 11 bases spanning the gap. CDR3 length: 12 amino acids.

A single count supports this clone. This chain connects TRBV18 to TRBJ1-1; 7 nucleotides line up with TRBD1. The length of the CDR3 is 15 residues. Germline V lookup: CDR1 KGHSH, CDR2 LQKENI. After removal of 2 bases from V and 1 base from J, the junction contained 4 bases not matched to a gene. CDR3 nucleotides: TGTGCCAGCTCACCAGGGGACAGTCAGAACACTGAAGCTTTCTTT. As protein: CASSPGDSQNTEAFF.

J is TRBJ1-2 and V is TRBV6-5; D call uncertain. The CDR3 runs to 11 residues. Germline loops: CDR1 MNHEY, CDR2 SVGAGI. Between the trimmed V and J ends, which lost 8 bases and 5 bases, there was a span of 9 bases. The CDR3 bases are TGTGCCAGCGGCTTAGGGTATGGCTACACCTTC. Protein product: CASGLGYGYTF.

The chain is built from TRBV6-5 and TRBJ1-6; D is uncertain. V was trimmed by 3 bases and J by 6 bases, leaving 6 bases between them. The V gene's germline CDR1 is MNHEY and CDR2 SVGAGI. There are 13 residues in the CDR3. Here the CDR3 reads CASSYAGNSPLHF. The DNA for the CDR3 is TGTGCCAGCAGTTATGCTGGTAATTCACCCCTCCACTTT.

This rearrangement joins TRBV7-9 to TRBJ1-1; 7 nucleotides line up with TRBD1. CDR1 and CDR2 (germline): SEHNR, FQNEAQ (reference sequence). With V trimmed by 6 bases and J by 1 base, 14 bases remained unmatched. The CDR3 totals 17 residues. CDR3: CASRSDRAGWANTEAFF. Written as DNA, the CDR3 is TGTGCCAGCAGATCCGACAGGGCCGGATGGGCGAACACTGAAGCTTTCTTT. Full variable domain (outside the CDR3, taken from reference TRBV7-9 and TRBJ1-1): DTGVSQNPRHKITKRGQNVTFRCDPISEHNRLYWYRQTLGQGPEFLTYFQNEAQLEKSRLLSDRFSAERPKGSFSTLEIQRTEQGDSAMYLCASRSDRAGWANTEAFFGQGTRLTVV.

This clone was picked up a small number of times. The chain recombines TRBV11-2 with TRBJ1-5, with D hard to call. The CDR3 covers 12 residues. Trimming removed 3 bases at V and 11 bases at J, with 11 bases between. The germline V gene has CDR1 SGHAT and CDR2 FQNNGV. The CDR3 here is CASSLDGKAQHF. The CDR3 DNA reads TGTGCCAGCAGCTTGGACGGAAAGGCCCAGCATTTT.

V and J are TRBV27 and TRBJ1-5, with D hard to call. The CDR3 has 15 amino acids. V lost 2 bases and J lost 9, with 17 bases in between. Germline lookup yields CDR1 MNHEY and CDR2 SMNVEV (reference sequence). In DNA form, the CDR3 reads TGTGCCAGCAGTTTACGATTTCGGGCCACCGGGCCCCAGCATTTT. It yields the protein CASSLRFRATGPQHF.

The chain recombines TRBV4-1 with TRBJ1-5, with 7 bases matching TRBD1. V lost 1 base and J lost 6; bases outside the gene matches: 6. This CDR3 is 15 amino acids long. The germline gives CDR1 MGHRA, CDR2 YSYEKL. The CDR3 DNA follows: TGCGCCAGCAGCCAAGCCAACAGGGGCAGTCAGCCCCAGCATTTT. Translating it yields CASSQANRGSQPQHF.

The gene calls are TRBV7-2 and TRBJ2-7; 12 bases match TRBD2. Germline CDR1 is SGHTA and CDR2 is FQGNSA. The J segment lost 4 bases and the V segment lost 5 bases, leaving 3 bases of the junction unmatched. This CDR3 contains 14 residues. The CDR3 spells CASSMTSGRYEQYF. The CDR3 DNA follows: TGTGCCAGCAGCATGACTAGCGGGAGATACGAGCAGTACTTC.